This T cell receptor (beta chain) comes out of a study of long-term antiretroviral therapy in people with HIV. Study observations and caveats: Repertoires from HIV showed CDR3 length ranges narrower than those of controls.

All donors provided no fewer than one pre-ART and no fewer than two post-ART PBMC samples. This clone was recorded only once. Its antigen is unknown. Trimming cost V 3 bases and J 6 bases; bases outside gene matches: 5. The CDR3 has 13 amino acids. The germline V gene encodes CDR1 SGHAT and CDR2 FQNNGV. Investigators performed immunoSEQ version v3.0 at survey level. Sequencing aimed to cover roughly 40,000-55,000 T-cell genomes per sample. Sequencing was performed with immunoSEQ multiplex PCR; in TCRdb, only in-frame clones are kept and a portion is missing. The repertoire holds around 36,000 clones, around 79% seen once, with nearly 3.5% in the top ten.

The chain carries TRBV11-2 and TRBJ2-7, with TRBD1 matching 7 bases. The sequence was collected from a man between 50 and 59 years old with HIV. The sequences come from unsorted PBMCs, collected 3 years after starting antiretroviral therapy. The CDR3 region is CASSFGTEIEQYF. The CDR3 DNA follows: TGTGCCAGCAGCTTCGGGACAGAGATCGAGCAGTACTTC.